Listed below are T cell receptor beta chains from one sample, sequenced in a study of spatial heterogeneity in lung cancer. Using its own MiXCR run on the 5' RACE reads, TCRdb lists one record per CDR3 protein. In the table there are tens of thousands of distinct CDR3 sequences, approximately 12% of which are singletons. Sequencing was performed on PBMCs, taken at surgery. These TCRs come from a male donor with early-stage non-small cell lung cancer. The CDR3 runs from the conserved cysteine through the conserved F or W. Each record gives: J gene, V gene, D gene, clone size, CDR3 DNA, CDR3 protein. A D gene is named only where the DNA matches it firmly. A clone size is listed for some rows: how often the clone was seen (once, few, many), or a class if it is expanded.

J gene: TRBJ1-2; V gene: TRBV6-5; D gene: TRBD1; clone size: many; CDR3 DNA: TGTGCCAGCAGGGGGGCATGGACAGGGAGAGTCTATGGCTACACCTTC; CDR3 protein: CASRGAWTGRVYGYTF
J gene: TRBJ1-6; V gene: TRBV7-2; D gene: NA; clone size: NA; CDR3 DNA: TGTGCCAGCAGCGCACCTCCAGAACCCCTCCACTTT; CDR3 protein: CASSAPPEPLHF
J gene: TRBJ2-5; V gene: TRBV6-5; D gene: NA; clone size: many; CDR3 DNA: TGTGCCAGCAGGGACTACCAAGAGACCCAGTACTTC; CDR3 protein: CASRDYQETQYF
J gene: TRBJ2-7; V gene: TRBV29-1; D gene: NA; clone size: NA; CDR3 DNA: TGCAGCGGTGGGACGGGAAATTCCTACGAGCAGTACTTC; CDR3 protein: CSGGTGNSYEQYF
J gene: TRBJ1-2; V gene: TRBV14; D gene: NA; clone size: few; CDR3 DNA: TGTGCCAGCAGCCAACCGGGGGCCCATGGCTACACCTTC; CDR3 protein: CASSQPGAHGYTF
J gene: TRBJ1-5; V gene: TRBV2; D gene: NA; clone size: many; CDR3 DNA: TGTGCCAGCAGTGAAGAGACGGGGAATCAGCCCCAGCATTTT; CDR3 protein: CASSEETGNQPQHF
J gene: TRBJ2-7; V gene: TRBV4-3; D gene: TRBD2; clone size: NA; CDR3 DNA: TGCGCCAGCAGCCAAGACGGGGGACTAGACGAGCAGTACTTC; CDR3 protein: CASSQDGGLDEQYF
J gene: TRBJ2-3; V gene: TRBV6-6; D gene: NA; clone size: NA; CDR3 DNA: TGTGCCAGCAGTTACGGCACCAGGGGAGATACGCAGTATTTT; CDR3 protein: CASSYGTRGDTQYF
J gene: TRBJ2-7; V gene: TRBV4-1; D gene: TRBD2; clone size: few; CDR3 DNA: TGCGCCAGCAGCCAAGATGCCGGCAGGGAGGGTGAGCAGTACTTC; CDR3 protein: CASSQDAGREGEQYF
J gene: TRBJ2-3; V gene: TRBV5-1; D gene: NA; clone size: NA; CDR3 DNA: TGCGCCAGCAGACCGGGACCCAGGACGGATACGCAGTATTTT; CDR3 protein: CASRPGPRTDTQYF
J gene: TRBJ2-1; V gene: TRBV7-9; D gene: TRBD2; clone size: many; CDR3 DNA: TGTGCCAGCAGCCCACGCCCCTCCCGGGAGGATTATGAGCAGTTCTTC; CDR3 protein: CASSPRPSREDYEQFF
J gene: TRBJ2-2; V gene: TRBV6-6; D gene: NA; clone size: NA; CDR3 DNA: TGTGCCAGCAGTCCCCGATCCGCGAACACCGGGGAGCTGTTTTTT; CDR3 protein: CASSPRSANTGELFF
J gene: TRBJ1-2; V gene: TRBV4-3; D gene: NA; clone size: many; CDR3 DNA: TGCGCCAGCAGCCCCCGTCAGGGTACCTATGGCTACACCTTC; CDR3 protein: CASSPRQGTYGYTF
J gene: TRBJ2-2; V gene: TRBV7-9; D gene: NA; clone size: NA; CDR3 DNA: TGTGCCAGCAGCTTCAGGGGCGGCGGGGAGCTGTTTTTT; CDR3 protein: CASSFRGGGELFF
J gene: TRBJ1-2; V gene: TRBV5-1; D gene: NA; clone size: NA; CDR3 DNA: TGCGCCAGCACCTACTCAGGGAGGGAAGACTATGGCTACACCTTC; CDR3 protein: CASTYSGREDYGYTF
J gene: TRBJ2-7; V gene: TRBV6-2/TRBV6-3; D gene: NA; clone size: NA; CDR3 DNA: TGTGCCAGCAGAGATAACCCCGGGTACGAGCAGTACTTC; CDR3 protein: CASRDNPGYEQYF
J gene: TRBJ2-2; V gene: TRBV11-3; D gene: TRBD1; clone size: few; CDR3 DNA: TGTGCCAGCAGCCGAACCGGGACAGGGTCGGAGGAGCTGTTTTTT; CDR3 protein: CASSRTGTGSEELFF
J gene: TRBJ2-2; V gene: TRBV7-7; D gene: NA; clone size: NA; CDR3 DNA: TGTGCTAGCAGCTTGAACCTCCTTACCGGGGAGCTGTTTTTT; CDR3 protein: CASSLNLLTGELFF
J gene: TRBJ1-1; V gene: TRBV3-1; D gene: TRBD1; clone size: NA; CDR3 DNA: TGTGCCAGCAGCCGGCGGGACAGGGGTGAAGCTTTCTTT; CDR3 protein: CASSRRDRGEAFF
J gene: TRBJ2-2; V gene: TRBV7-2; D gene: NA; clone size: many; CDR3 DNA: TGTGCCAGCAGTTCAGACACCGGGGAGCTGTTTTTT; CDR3 protein: CASSSDTGELFF
J gene: TRBJ1-5; V gene: TRBV7-2; D gene: NA; clone size: few; CDR3 DNA: TGTGCCAGCAGCTTAGATTTGGGCAACAATCAGCCCCAGCATTTT; CDR3 protein: CASSLDLGNNQPQHF
J gene: TRBJ1-5; V gene: TRBV30; D gene: NA; clone size: few; CDR3 DNA: TGTGCCTGGAGTTCAAATCCGGGACTTATCAATCAGCCCCAGCATTTT; CDR3 protein: CAWSSNPGLINQPQHF
J gene: TRBJ2-3; V gene: TRBV5-1; D gene: NA; clone size: few; CDR3 DNA: TGCGCCAGCAGCTTGCTGGGGACGCACACAGATACGCAGTATTTT; CDR3 protein: CASSLLGTHTDTQYF
J gene: TRBJ1-4; V gene: TRBV5-1; D gene: NA; clone size: NA; CDR3 DNA: TGCGCCAGCAGCTTGAGTGCAACTAATGAAAAACTGTTTTTT; CDR3 protein: CASSLSATNEKLFF